This is a list of T cell receptor beta chains from one sample in a study of cytomegalovirus exposure and HLA in healthy donors. Clones were sequenced by immunoSEQ multiplex PCR, and TCRdb holds only the in-frame ones, with some missing. The profile shows hundreds of thousands of clones, about 90% of them singletons. The sample consisted of PBMCs. These receptors were collected from a woman between 18 and 29 years old in good health and CMV-seronegative. Both conserved end residues are part of each CDR3. A D gene is named only where the DNA matches it firmly. Clone size, where shown, is once, few, many, or a class for clones that have expanded.

j_call: TRBJ2-7; clone_size: .; d_call: .; v_call: TRBV5-6; cdr3_aa: CASSFGTGQLGDF; cdr3_nt: TGTGCCAGCAGCTTTGGTACAGGCCAGCTTGGGGACTTC
j_call: TRBJ2-7; clone_size: .; d_call: .; v_call: TRBV6-6; cdr3_aa: CASSYSQGSHEQYF; cdr3_nt: TGTGCCAGCAGTTACAGCCAGGGGAGTCACGAGCAGTACTTC
j_call: TRBJ1-3; clone_size: .; d_call: .; v_call: TRBV19; cdr3_aa: CASSISGFSGNTIYF; cdr3_nt: TGTGCCAGTAGTATATCCGGGTTCTCTGGAAACACCATATATTTT
j_call: TRBJ2-1; clone_size: .; d_call: TRBD2; v_call: TRBV9; cdr3_aa: CASSVAAGGQYISSYNEQFF; cdr3_nt: TGTGCCAGCAGCGTAGCCGCGGGGGGCCAATATATATCCTCCTACAATGAGCAGTTCTTC
j_call: TRBJ1-1; clone_size: .; d_call: .; v_call: TRBV6-5; cdr3_aa: CASRPSWNTEAFF; cdr3_nt: TGTGCCAGCAGGCCGAGTTGGAACACTGAAGCTTTCTTT
j_call: TRBJ1-6; clone_size: once; d_call: .; v_call: TRBV28; cdr3_aa: CASTFWLPEGRNSPLHF; cdr3_nt: TGTGCCAGCACCTTTTGGCTGCCGGAGGGACGGAATTCACCCCTCCACTTT
j_call: TRBJ2-1; clone_size: .; d_call: .; v_call: TRBV9; cdr3_aa: CASSARGRNEQFF; cdr3_nt: TGTGCCAGCAGCGCCAGGGGTCGCAATGAGCAGTTCTTC
j_call: TRBJ1-5; clone_size: .; d_call: .; v_call: TRBV15; cdr3_aa: CATSRDQGLNQPQHF; cdr3_nt: TGTGCCACCAGCAGAGATCAGGGGTTAAATCAGCCCCAGCATTTT
j_call: TRBJ1-4; clone_size: .; d_call: .; v_call: TRBV2; cdr3_aa: CASRNRDTNEKLFF; cdr3_nt: TGTGCCAGCAGGAACAGGGACACTAATGAAAAACTGTTTTTT
j_call: TRBJ2-5; clone_size: few; d_call: TRBD2; v_call: TRBV4-1; cdr3_aa: CASSQDFATSGGTQETQYF; cdr3_nt: TGCGCCAGCAGCCAAGATTTTGCAACTAGCGGGGGGACCCAAGAGACCCAGTACTTC
j_call: TRBJ1-6; clone_size: .; d_call: TRBD1; v_call: TRBV7-2; cdr3_aa: CASSPRDSRNSPLHF; cdr3_nt: TGTGCCAGCAGTCCCCGGGACAGTAGGAATTCACCCCTCCACTTT
j_call: TRBJ1-6; clone_size: .; d_call: .; v_call: TRBV19; cdr3_aa: CASRWTADSPLHF; cdr3_nt: TGTGCCAGTCGATGGACAGCTGATTCACCCCTCCACTTT
j_call: TRBJ2-7; clone_size: .; d_call: .; v_call: TRBV5-5; cdr3_aa: CASSRGAQGLSEQYF; cdr3_nt: TGTGCCAGCAGCCGGGGCGCACAGGGTCTAAGCGAGCAGTACTTC
j_call: TRBJ2-4; clone_size: .; d_call: .; v_call: TRBV7-9; cdr3_aa: CASSLVKEGQNIQYF; cdr3_nt: TGTGCCAGCAGCTTAGTGAAGGAGGGCCAGAACATTCAGTACTTC
j_call: TRBJ2-3; clone_size: .; d_call: TRBD2; v_call: TRBV6-5; cdr3_aa: CASYRGGTDTQYF; cdr3_nt: TGTGCCAGCTACCGGGGGGGAACAGATACGCAGTATTTT
j_call: TRBJ2-1; clone_size: .; d_call: .; v_call: TRBV2; cdr3_aa: CASSVSSNNEQFF; cdr3_nt: TGTGCCAGCAGTGTATCTAGTAACAATGAGCAGTTCTTC
j_call: TRBJ2-4; clone_size: .; d_call: TRBD2; v_call: TRBV4-2; cdr3_aa: CASSQERGDIQYF; cdr3_nt: TGTGCCAGCAGCCAAGAGCGGGGGGACATTCAGTACTTC
j_call: TRBJ1-6; clone_size: .; d_call: TRBD1; v_call: TRBV4-1; cdr3_aa: CASSFYGQGDSPLHF; cdr3_nt: TGCGCCAGCAGCTTTTACGGACAGGGCGATTCACCCCTCCACTTT
j_call: TRBJ2-2; clone_size: .; d_call: TRBD1; v_call: TRBV5-7; cdr3_aa: CASTYSGQVATGELFF; cdr3_nt: TGTGCCAGCACCTACTCCGGACAGGTAGCAACCGGGGAGCTGTTTTTT
j_call: TRBJ1-2; clone_size: .; d_call: .; v_call: TRBV2; cdr3_aa: CASSALGGAPYGYTF; cdr3_nt: TGTGCCAGCAGCGCTCTAGGGGGGGCCCCTTATGGCTACACCTTC
j_call: TRBJ2-3; clone_size: .; d_call: TRBD2; v_call: TRBV7-2; cdr3_aa: CASSRTGGLLDTQYF; cdr3_nt: TGTGCCAGCAGCCGCACGGGGGGGCTTTTAGATACGCAGTATTTT
j_call: TRBJ1-2; clone_size: .; d_call: .; v_call: TRBV10-3; cdr3_aa: CAISEQGTRGYTF; cdr3_nt: TGTGCCATCAGTGAACAAGGGACTCGGGGCTACACCTTC
j_call: TRBJ1-3; clone_size: .; d_call: TRBD1; v_call: TRBV9; cdr3_aa: CASSPTNPTGLGNTIYF; cdr3_nt: TGTGCCAGCAGCCCGACCAACCCGACAGGGTTGGGAAACACCATATATTTT
j_call: TRBJ2-1; clone_size: .; d_call: TRBD2; v_call: TRBV11-3; cdr3_aa: CASSSYSGGSYNEQFF; cdr3_nt: TGTGCCAGCAGCTCCTATAGCGGGGGGAGTTACAATGAGCAGTTCTTC
j_call: TRBJ2-3; clone_size: .; d_call: .; v_call: TRBV5-1; cdr3_aa: CASSERASTDTQYF; cdr3_nt: TGCGCCAGCAGCGAGCGGGCCAGCACAGATACGCAGTATTTT
j_call: TRBJ2-7; clone_size: .; d_call: .; v_call: TRBV4-2; cdr3_aa: CASSQDGQIYSYEQYF; cdr3_nt: TGTGCCAGCAGCCAAGATGGGCAGATCTACTCCTACGAGCAGTACTTC
j_call: TRBJ1-2; clone_size: few; d_call: .; v_call: TRBV6-1; cdr3_aa: CASSEQEWRSIGANYGYTF; cdr3_nt: TGTGCCAGCAGTGAACAGGAATGGAGGTCGATCGGAGCTAACTATGGCTACACCTTC
j_call: TRBJ2-2; clone_size: .; d_call: TRBD2; v_call: TRBV19; cdr3_aa: CASRPGGETGELFF; cdr3_nt: TGTGCCAGCCGACCGGGGGGGGAGACCGGGGAGCTGTTTTTT
j_call: TRBJ2-1; clone_size: .; d_call: .; v_call: TRBV7-3; cdr3_aa: CASSLPGVAAYNEQFF; cdr3_nt: TGTGCCAGCAGCTTGCCGGGAGTAGCGGCCTACAATGAGCAGTTCTTC
j_call: TRBJ2-5; clone_size: .; d_call: TRBD1; v_call: TRBV30; cdr3_aa: CAWRSFDRESVETQYF; cdr3_nt: TGTGCCTGGAGATCGTTCGACAGGGAATCGGTAGAGACCCAGTACTTC
j_call: TRBJ2-5; clone_size: few; d_call: TRBD2; v_call: TRBV20-1; cdr3_aa: CSALTGGAQYF; cdr3_nt: TGCAGTGCCCTAACCGGGGGGGCCCAGTACTTC
j_call: TRBJ2-7; clone_size: .; d_call: TRBD2; v_call: TRBV6-1; cdr3_aa: CASSENSGGAHEQYF; cdr3_nt: TGTGCCAGCAGTGAAAATAGCGGGGGGGCTCACGAGCAGTACTTC
j_call: TRBJ2-2; clone_size: .; d_call: .; v_call: TRBV18; cdr3_aa: CASSPRTGDTGELFF; cdr3_nt: TGTGCCAGCTCACCACGCACAGGAGACACCGGGGAGCTGTTTTTT
j_call: TRBJ1-5; clone_size: .; d_call: TRBD1; v_call: TRBV27; cdr3_aa: CASSPTATGPNQPQHF; cdr3_nt: TGTGCCAGCAGTCCGACCGCGACAGGGCCCAATCAGCCCCAGCATTTT
j_call: TRBJ1-6; clone_size: .; d_call: TRBD1; v_call: TRBV7-6; cdr3_aa: CASSLAGTGITSGSPLHF; cdr3_nt: TGTGCCAGCAGCTTAGCCGGGACAGGGATAACTTCTGGATCACCCCTCCACTTT
j_call: TRBJ1-1; clone_size: .; d_call: TRBD1; v_call: TRBV2; cdr3_aa: CASSGRRTGMGTEAFF; cdr3_nt: TGTGCCAGCAGTGGGAGGCGGACAGGGATGGGGACTGAAGCTTTCTTT
j_call: TRBJ2-2; clone_size: .; d_call: TRBD1; v_call: TRBV6-6; cdr3_aa: CASSPGTGTGELFF; cdr3_nt: TGTGCCAGCAGTCCCGGGACAGGCACCGGGGAGCTGTTTTTT
j_call: TRBJ1-2; clone_size: .; d_call: .; v_call: TRBV19; cdr3_aa: CASSETGNYGYTF; cdr3_nt: TGTGCCAGTAGTGAGACAGGCAACTATGGCTACACCTTC
j_call: TRBJ2-5; clone_size: few; d_call: TRBD2; v_call: TRBV6-5; cdr3_aa: CASGYSGGVQETQYF; cdr3_nt: TGTGCCAGCGGATATAGCGGGGGGGTCCAAGAGACCCAGTACTTC
j_call: TRBJ2-3; clone_size: .; d_call: .; v_call: TRBV9; cdr3_aa: CASSGSGMVTDTQYF; cdr3_nt: TGTGCCAGCAGCGGCTCAGGGATGGTCACAGATACGCAGTATTTT
j_call: TRBJ2-7; clone_size: .; d_call: .; v_call: TRBV11-2; cdr3_aa: CASSLTSRVDEQYF; cdr3_nt: TGTGCCAGCAGCTTGACAAGCAGGGTTGATGAGCAGTACTTC
j_call: TRBJ1-2; clone_size: .; d_call: .; v_call: TRBV2; cdr3_aa: CASSEDRDIYGYTF; cdr3_nt: TGTGCCAGCAGTGAAGATCGGGACATCTATGGCTACACCTTC
j_call: TRBJ1-4; clone_size: .; d_call: .; v_call: TRBV27; cdr3_aa: CASSRIQEEKLFF; cdr3_nt: TGTGCCAGCAGTCGGATACAGGAGGAAAAACTGTTTTTT
j_call: TRBJ2-2; clone_size: .; d_call: TRBD2; v_call: TRBV7-9; cdr3_aa: CASSVTSGEARELFF; cdr3_nt: TGTGCCAGCAGCGTGACCAGCGGGGAGGCCAGGGAGCTGTTTTTT
j_call: TRBJ2-2; clone_size: .; d_call: .; v_call: TRBV5-5; cdr3_aa: CASSLATETGELFF; cdr3_nt: TGTGCCAGCAGCTTGGCCACGGAGACCGGGGAGCTGTTTTTT
j_call: TRBJ1-3; clone_size: once; d_call: .; v_call: TRBV9; cdr3_aa: CASSVGIGSAVSGNTIYF; cdr3_nt: TGTGCCAGCAGCGTAGGTATTGGCAGCGCCGTCTCTGGAAACACCATATATTTT